Below, 3 T cell receptor beta chains from the same sample are listed, as sequenced in a study of type 1 regulatory T cells. Study-wide findings and caveats: Tr1 cells had a more restricted TCR repertoire than non-Tr1 cells.

Antigens for these TCRs are unknown. TCRdb redid the calling of the reads with MiXCR, one entry per CDR3 protein. The sample includes about 71,000 distinct CDR3 sequences, around 21% of them seen just once. Input material: cultured type 1 regulatory T (Tr1) cells, either the whole culture or a sorted fraction (not recorded which). All receptors derive from a human donor in good health.

This clonotype was found a few times. The genes are TRBV12-3 or TRBV12-4 and TRBJ1-3; D is ambiguous. The V gene lost 3 bases and the J gene lost 0 bases, with 0 bases spanning the gap. The CDR3 has 12 amino acids. Here the CDR3 DNA reads TGTGCCAGCAGTTTCTCTGGAAACACCATATATTTT. Translated: CASSFSGNTIYF.

V usage is TRBV6-5 and J usage is TRBJ2-5; a possible D gene is TRBD2 (6 bases). The V end lost 0 bases, the J end lost 6 bases, and 11 bases lay between the germline ends. The CDR3 totals 14 residues. The V gene's germline CDR1 is MNHEY and CDR2 SVGAGI. The CDR3 coding sequence is TGTGCCAGCAGTTACTCTGCTAGCGTGCAGACCCAGTACTTC. Translated, it gives CASSYSASVQTQYF.

J is TRBJ2-7 and V is TRBV20-1, with D hard to call. Trimming took 4 bases from V and 3 from J, leaving 22 bases between them. The germline CDR1 and CDR2 sequences are DFQATT and SNEGSKA (reference sequence). The CDR3 contains 16 residues. In DNA, the CDR3 is TGCAGTGCTATCTCCGTCCCTAGGGCGTTTTACTACGAGCAGTACTTC. Protein product: CSAISVPRAFYYEQYF.